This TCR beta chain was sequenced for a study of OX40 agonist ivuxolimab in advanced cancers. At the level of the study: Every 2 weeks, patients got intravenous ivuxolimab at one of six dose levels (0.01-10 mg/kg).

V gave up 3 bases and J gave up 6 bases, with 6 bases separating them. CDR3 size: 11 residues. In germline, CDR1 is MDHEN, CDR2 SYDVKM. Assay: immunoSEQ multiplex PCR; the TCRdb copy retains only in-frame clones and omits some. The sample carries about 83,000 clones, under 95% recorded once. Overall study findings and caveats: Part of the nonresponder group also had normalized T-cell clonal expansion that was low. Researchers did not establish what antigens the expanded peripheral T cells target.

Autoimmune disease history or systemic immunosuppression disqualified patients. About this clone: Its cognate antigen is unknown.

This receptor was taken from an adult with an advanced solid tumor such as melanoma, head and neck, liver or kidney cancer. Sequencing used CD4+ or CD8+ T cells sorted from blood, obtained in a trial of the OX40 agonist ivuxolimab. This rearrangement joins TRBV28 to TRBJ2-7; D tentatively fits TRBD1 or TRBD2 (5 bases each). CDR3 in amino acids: CASSFGAEQYF. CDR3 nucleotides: TGTGCCAGCAGTTTCGGGGCCGAGCAGTACTTC.